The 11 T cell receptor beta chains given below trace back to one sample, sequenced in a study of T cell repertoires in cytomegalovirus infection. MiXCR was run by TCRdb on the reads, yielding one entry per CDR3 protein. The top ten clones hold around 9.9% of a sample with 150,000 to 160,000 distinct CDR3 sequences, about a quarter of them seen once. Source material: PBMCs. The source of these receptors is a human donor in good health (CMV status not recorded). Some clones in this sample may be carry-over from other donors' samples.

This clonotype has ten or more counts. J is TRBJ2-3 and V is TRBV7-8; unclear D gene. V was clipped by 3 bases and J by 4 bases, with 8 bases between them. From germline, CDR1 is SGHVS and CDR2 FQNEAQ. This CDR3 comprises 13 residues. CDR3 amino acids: CASSLVGPDTQYF. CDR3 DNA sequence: TGTGCCAGCAGCTTGGTCGGCCCAGATACGCAGTATTTT.

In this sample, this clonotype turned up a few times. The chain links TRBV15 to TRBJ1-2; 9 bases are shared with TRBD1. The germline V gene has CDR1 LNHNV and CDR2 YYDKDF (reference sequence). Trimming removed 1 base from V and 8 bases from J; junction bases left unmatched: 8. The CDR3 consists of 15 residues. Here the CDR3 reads CATSRGWDRAWGYTF. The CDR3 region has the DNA TGTGCCACCAGCAGAGGATGGGACAGGGCTTGGGGCTACACCTTC.

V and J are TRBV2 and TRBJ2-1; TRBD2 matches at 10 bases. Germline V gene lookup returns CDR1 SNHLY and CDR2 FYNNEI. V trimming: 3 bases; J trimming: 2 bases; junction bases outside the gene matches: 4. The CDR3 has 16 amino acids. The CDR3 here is CASSETGLATYNEQFF. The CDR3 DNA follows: TGTGCCAGCAGTGAGACGGGACTAGCGACCTACAATGAGCAGTTCTTC.

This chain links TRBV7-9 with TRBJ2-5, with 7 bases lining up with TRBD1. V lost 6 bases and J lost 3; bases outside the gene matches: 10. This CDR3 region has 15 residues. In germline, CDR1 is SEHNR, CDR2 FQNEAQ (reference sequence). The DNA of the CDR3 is TGTGCCAGCAGTTCACCCCCCGGGACAGAAGAGACCCAGTACTTC. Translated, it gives CASSSPPGTEETQYF.

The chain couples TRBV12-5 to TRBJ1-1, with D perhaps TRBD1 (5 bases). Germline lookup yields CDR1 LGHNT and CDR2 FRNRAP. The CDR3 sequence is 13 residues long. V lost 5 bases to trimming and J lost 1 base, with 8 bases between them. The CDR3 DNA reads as TGTGCTAGTGGTCCACAGGAGAACACTGAAGCTTTCTTT. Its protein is CASGPQENTEAFF.

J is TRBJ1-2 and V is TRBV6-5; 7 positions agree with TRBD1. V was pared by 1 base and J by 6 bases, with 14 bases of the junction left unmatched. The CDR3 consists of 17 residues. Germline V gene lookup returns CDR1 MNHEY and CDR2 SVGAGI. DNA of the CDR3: TGTGCCAGCAGTTACTTTTCCAGGGGGAAGAGGTTCCATGGCTACACCTTC. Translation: CASSYFSRGKRFHGYTF.

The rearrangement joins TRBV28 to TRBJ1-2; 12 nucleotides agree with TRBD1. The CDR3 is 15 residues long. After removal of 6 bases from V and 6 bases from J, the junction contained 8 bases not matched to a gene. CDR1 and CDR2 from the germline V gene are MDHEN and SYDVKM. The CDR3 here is CASSHTGTGGHGYTF. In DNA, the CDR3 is TGTGCCAGCAGCCACACCGGGACAGGGGGCCATGGCTACACCTTC.

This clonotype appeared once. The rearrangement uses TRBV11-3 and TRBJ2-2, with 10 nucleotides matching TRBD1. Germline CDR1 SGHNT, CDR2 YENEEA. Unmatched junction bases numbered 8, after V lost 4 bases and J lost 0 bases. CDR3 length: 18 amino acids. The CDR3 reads CASSSVDRGDPNTGELFF. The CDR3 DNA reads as TGTGCCAGCAGCTCGGTGGACAGGGGGGACCCGAACACCGGGGAGCTGTTTTTT. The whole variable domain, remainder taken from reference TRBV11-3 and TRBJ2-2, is EAGVVQSPRYKIIEKKQPVAFWCNPISGHNTLYWYLQNLGQGPELLIRYENEEAVDDSQLPKDRFSAERLKGVDSTLKIQPAELGDSAVYLCASSSVDRGDPNTGELFFGEGSRLTVL.

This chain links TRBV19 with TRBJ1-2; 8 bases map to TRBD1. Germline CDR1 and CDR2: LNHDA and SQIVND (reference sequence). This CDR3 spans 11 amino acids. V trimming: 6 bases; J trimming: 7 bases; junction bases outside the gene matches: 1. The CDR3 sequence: CASSQGAGYTF. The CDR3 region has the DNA TGTGCCAGTAGCCAGGGGGCTGGCTACACCTTC.

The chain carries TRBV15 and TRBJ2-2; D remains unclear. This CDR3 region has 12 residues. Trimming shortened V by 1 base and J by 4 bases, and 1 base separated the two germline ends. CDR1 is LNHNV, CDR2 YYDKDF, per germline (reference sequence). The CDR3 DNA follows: TGTGCCACCAGCAGAGCCACCGGGGAGCTGTTTTTT. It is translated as CATSRATGELFF.

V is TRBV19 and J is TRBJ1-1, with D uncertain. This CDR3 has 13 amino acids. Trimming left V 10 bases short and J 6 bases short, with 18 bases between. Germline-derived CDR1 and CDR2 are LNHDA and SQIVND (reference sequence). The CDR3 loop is CATQGVNRPEAFF. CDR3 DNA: TGTGCCACTCAAGGAGTCAATCGACCTGAAGCTTTCTTT.